What follows are 17 T cell receptor beta chains derived from one specimen sequenced in a study of regulatory T cells in long-lasting Graves disease (dated by TCRdb to about 2021). What this sample's time point label stands for: newly diagnosed GD, antithyroid drugs for less than 3 months. For both TCR sequencing and RNA sequencing, RNA was extracted from PBMCs using TRIzol. The library was prepared using multiplex PCR. The listed sequencing device is Illumina HiSeq 4000. CDR3 regions were amplified by Arm-PCR with iRepertoire HTBI primers to construct TCR beta libraries. The raw public data were reprocessed by TCRdb itself: fastp quality trimming at Q25, MiXCR clonotype calling, in-frame beta chains only. Every CDR3 protein is listed once, alongside the most common genes and DNA of its rows. The sample contains 350,000 to 550,000 distinct CDR3 sequences, about 17% of them found a single time. The ten largest clones take up approximately 22% of the sample.

These data were also reused for a study on T cells in Graves' hyperthyroidism and ophthalmopathy.

The sample consisted of peripheral blood mononuclear cells (PBMCs), taken at new diagnosis, from a patient treated with antithyroid drugs. These receptors were collected from a woman aged 18-29 years with Graves disease. Donor details come from another sample of the same person, matched by shared clones.

This clonotype occurred many times. The rearrangement links TRBV7-2 to TRBJ2-7; D ambiguous. Trimming took 3 bases from V and 3 from J, leaving 12 bases between them. CDR3 length: 14 residues. Germline V gene lookup returns CDR1 SGHTA and CDR2 FQGNSA. The CDR3 loop is CASSLFGPNYEQYF. CDR3 coding DNA: TGTGCCAGCAGCTTGTTTGGCCCAAACTACGAGCAGTACTTC.

This clonotype was detected a few times. The chain is built from TRBV7-2 and TRBJ2-1; tentatively, D is TRBD2 (5 bases). The CDR3 runs to 14 residues. In germline, CDR1 is SGHTA, CDR2 FQGNSA. V was clipped by 3 bases and J by 4 bases, with 10 bases between them. The CDR3 nucleotides read TGTGCCAGCAGCTTGTCCCGGGGTTACAATGAGCAGTTCTTC. It translates to CASSLSRGYNEQFF. Full variable domain (rest looked up from reference TRBV7-2 and TRBJ2-1): GAGVSQSPSNKVTEKGKDVELRCDPISGHTALYWYRQSLGQGLEFLIYFQGNSAPDKSGLPSDRFSAERTGGSVSTLTIQRTQQEDSAVYLCASSLSRGYNEQFFGPGTRLTVL.

This clonotype was picked up many times. The CDR3 bases are TGTGCCAGCAGCTTGGGGGCAGGGCCCTTTGGAAAGGAAGCTTTCTTT. As protein: CASSLGAGPFGKEAFF. The rearrangement links TRBV28 to TRBJ1-1; TRBD1 is a possible D gene (6 bases). With 6 bases removed from V and 8 bases from J, the gap between germline ends came to 25 bases. The CDR3 spans 16 residues. In germline, CDR1 is MDHEN, CDR2 SYDVKM.

In its sample, this clonotype was seen many times. The chain couples TRBV7-2 to TRBJ2-5; 11 bases are a match to TRBD2. The junction had 3 bases not matched to a gene; V was cut back by 0 bases and J by 12 bases. The CDR3 is 13 residues long. Germline assignment: CDR1 SGHTA and CDR2 FQGNSA. CDR3 sequence: CASSLAPSGRKYF. CDR3 DNA sequence: TGTGCCAGCAGCTTAGCCCCTAGCGGGAGGAAGTACTTC. The variable domain in full, completed from reference TRBV7-2 and TRBJ2-5, reads GAGVSQSPSNKVTEKGKDVELRCDPISGHTALYWYRQSLGQGLEFLIYFQGNSAPDKSGLPSDRFSAERTGGSVSTLTIQRTQQEDSAVYLCASSLAPSGRKYFGPGTRLLVL.

The J gene is TRBJ2-1, the V gene TRBV10-3; TRBD2 aligns across 9 bases. Germline CDR1 reads ENHRY; CDR2 reads SYGVKD. The J segment lost 5 bases and the V segment lost 4 bases, leaving 3 bases of the junction unmatched. The CDR3 sequence is 14 residues long. The CDR3 sequence: CAISASGTNNEQFF. The CDR3 DNA reads TGTGCCATCAGTGCTAGCGGGACCAACAATGAGCAGTTCTTC.

This clonotype occurred many times. The rearrangement links TRBV27 to TRBJ2-3, with 9 nucleotides matching TRBD2. The germline gives CDR1 MNHEY, CDR2 SMNVEV (reference sequence). The CDR3 length is 14 residues. Trimming took 4 bases from V and 8 from J; bases not matched to a gene: 7. The CDR3 DNA reads as TGTGCCAGCAGTTGGGTAGCGGGAGCGCTTACGCAGTATTTT. Translated: CASSWVAGALTQYF.

In this sample, this clonotype turned up many times. The V gene is TRBV11-3, the J gene TRBJ2-5; TRBD1 might be the D (5 bases). CDR3 length equals 15 residues. Germline lookup yields CDR1 SGHNT and CDR2 YENEEA. V lost 5 bases and J 1 base, leaving 14 bases between the germline ends. CDR3 DNA sequence: TGTGCCAGCAGCCTTACAGGCTACCCCCAAGAGACCCAGTACTTC. Amino acids: CASSLTGYPQETQYF.

This clonotype has a count of ten or more. The chain recombines TRBV10-3 with TRBJ2-7, with D hard to call. Trimming removed 3 bases at V and 0 bases at J, with 9 bases between. The CDR3 is made up of 14 amino acids. From germline, CDR1 is ENHRY and CDR2 SYGVKD. The DNA for the CDR3 is TGTGCCATCAGTGATCCCCGAAGCTCCTACGAGCAGTACTTC. Amino acids: CAISDPRSSYEQYF.

This clonotype occurred many times. This chain links TRBV28 with TRBJ2-5; TRBD1 might be the D (5 bases). The CDR3 has 15 residues. Between the trimmed V and J ends, which lost 6 bases and 0 bases, there was a span of 14 bases. Germline CDR1 is MDHEN and CDR2 is SYDVKM. CDR3 loop: CASSLYQGNQETQYF. CDR3 DNA sequence: TGTGCCAGCAGCCTATACCAGGGAAACCAAGAGACCCAGTACTTC.

J is TRBJ2-1 and V is TRBV27, with 13 bases matching TRBD2. The CDR3 has 17 residues. V dropped 4 bases and J dropped 5; count of bases not matched to a gene: 8. Germline assignment: CDR1 MNHEY and CDR2 SMNVEV (reference sequence). The CDR3 nucleotides read TGTGCCAGCAGTTCCTGGACTAGCGGGAGTTTTCACAATGAGCAGTTCTTC. It specifies CASSSWTSGSFHNEQFF.

Notes on this clonotype: This could be a read error, since a much larger clone is one nucleotide away. This chain connects TRBV6-4 to TRBJ2-2; no reliable D call. The germline V gene encodes CDR1 MRHNA and CDR2 SNTAGT. CDR3 length: 13 amino acids. The CDR3 is CASGDPNTGELFF. CDR3 coding DNA: TGTGCCAGCGGTGACCCTAACACCGGGGAGCTGTTTTTT.

This clonotype was picked up many times. The V and J genes are TRBV9 and TRBJ2-1, with D unclear. The length of the CDR3 is 12 residues. Trimming pared 0 bases from V and 13 bases from J, leaving 11 bases between. The germline V gene encodes CDR1 SGDLS and CDR2 YYNGEE. The CDR3, as DNA: TGTGCCAGCAGCGTAGGAACGAAACCTCAGTTCTTC. This gives the protein CASSVGTKPQFF. Together with reference TRBV9 and TRBJ2-1, the CDR3 gives the full variable domain: DSGVTQTPKHLITATGQRVTLRCSPRSGDLSVYWYQQSLDQGLQFLIQYYNGEERAKGNILERFSAQQFPDLHSELNLSSLELGDSALYFCASSVGTKPQFFGPGTRLTVL.

This clonotype occurred many times. The chain carries TRBV28 and TRBJ2-7; D remains ambiguous. CDR1 is MDHEN, CDR2 SYDVKM, per germline. The CDR3 extends over 15 amino acids. V was trimmed by 2 bases and J by 5 bases, leaving 16 bases between them. The CDR3 spells CASSLMGFPRNEQYF. Here the CDR3 DNA reads TGTGCCAGCAGTTTAATGGGATTCCCTAGGAACGAGCAGTACTTC.

In its sample, this clonotype was seen many times. The genes are TRBV27 and TRBJ2-1, with 12 bases identical to TRBD2. This CDR3 has 16 residues. CDR1 is MNHEY and CDR2 is SMNVEV in the germline V gene (reference sequence). The junction had 3 bases not matched to a gene; V was cut back by 4 bases and J by 2 bases. CDR3 DNA sequence: TGTGCCAGCAGTTCCGGACTAGCGGGAACCTACAATGAGCAGTTCTTC. It yields the protein CASSSGLAGTYNEQFF.

This clonotype was recorded many times. V and J are TRBV29-1 and TRBJ2-1; 10 positions agree with TRBD2. The CDR3 length is 16 residues. The V gene's germline CDR1 is SQVTM and CDR2 ANQGSEA. Germline trimming cut 5 bases from V and 3 bases from J; bases unmatched to any gene: 10. This chain's CDR3 is CSVWLAGVGLYNEQFF. The CDR3 region has the DNA TGCAGCGTTTGGCTAGCGGGAGTCGGTCTCTACAATGAGCAGTTCTTC.

Worth noting for this clonotype: A much larger clone is a single base away; this may be a read error. V is TRBV7-9 and J is TRBJ2-7; D might be TRBD2 (7 bases). Germline lookup yields CDR1 SEHNR and CDR2 FQNEAQ (reference sequence). The V and J ends lost 6 bases and 7 bases respectively, with 22 bases between them. The CDR3 loop spans 15 amino acids. CDR3 loop: CASSPTTRGRGEQYF. The CDR3, as DNA: TGTGCCAGCAGTCCCACTACTAGAGGGAGGGGGGAGCAGTACTTC.

Worth noting for this clonotype: A far more abundant clone sits one base away, making this likely a read error. The V and J genes are TRBV11-2 and TRBJ2-3; no reliable D call. TRBJ2-1 explains the end of the DNA better; the J call may be wrong. Germline V gives CDR1 SGHAT, CDR2 FQNNGV. The CDR3 runs to 13 residues. The CDR3 protein is CGSSIEMGYEQFF. The DNA for the CDR3 is TGTGGCAGCAGCATAGAGATGGGATATGAGCAGTTCTTC.